One sample yielded the 20 T cell receptor beta chains listed below, sequenced in a study of T cell clonality in common variable immunodeficiency. Clones were sequenced by immunoSEQ multiplex PCR, and TCRdb holds only the in-frame ones, with some missing. The sample has approximately 34,000 clones, none seen only once; the top ten hold 3.5% to 4.5%. The sequencing sample was made of peripheral blood mononuclear cells. The receptors were sampled from a person aged 18-70 years in good health.

At least ten counts were recorded for this clone. The CDR3 end is not reached by the read, which stops 3 residues before it; the germline J gene fills it in. The J gene is TRBJ2-1, the V gene TRBV30; the D is unclear. The V and J ends lost 1 base and 0 bases respectively, with 7 bases between them. Germline-derived CDR1 and CDR2 are GTSNPN and SVGIG (reference sequence). The CDR3 covers 14 residues. CDR3: CAWSARSSYNEQFF. CDR3 DNA, as far as it was read: TGTGCCTGGAGTGCTAGGAGCTCCTACAATGAG.

There are many counts of this clone. The sequenced fragment ends 3 residues before the CDR3 boundary, so the rest is inferred from the germline J gene. The J gene is TRBJ1-2, the V gene TRBV30; the D is unclear. The CDR3 loop spans 12 amino acids. Germline V gives CDR1 GTSNPN, CDR2 SVGIG (reference sequence). The V end lost 7 bases, the J end lost 4 bases, and 13 bases lay between the germline ends. CDR3 region: CALSGSGYGYTF. The sequenced part of the CDR3 DNA is TGTGCCTTAAGCGGGTCGGGCTATGGC. Combining the CDR3 with reference TRBV30 and TRBJ1-2 gives the whole variable domain SQTIHQWPATLVQPVGSPLSLECTVEGTSNPNLYWYRQAAGRGLQLLFYSVGIGQISSEVPQNLSASRPQDRQFILSSKKLLLSDSGFYLCALSGSGYGYTFGSGTRLTVV.

This clone appeared a few times. The read terminates 3 residues before the CDR3 end, so the remaining end is supplied by the germline J gene. The genes are TRBV5-4 and TRBJ2-1, with D maybe TRBD2 (5 bases). The length of the CDR3 is 15 residues. CDR1 and CDR2 from the germline V gene are SGHNT and YYREEE (reference sequence). V lost 4 bases to trimming and J lost 7 bases, with 18 bases between them. The sequenced part of the CDR3 DNA is TGTGCCAGCAGCCAGCATTTGCGGTCGGGGAATGAG. It specifies CASSQHLRSGNE. The full CDR3 reads CASSQHLRSGNEQFF.

This clone was picked up many times. The read ends 3 residues early relative to the CDR3; the germline J gene fills the gap. V and J are TRBV11-3 and TRBJ2-3, with a weak D call TRBD1 (5 bases). This CDR3 contains 15 residues. The germline V and J ends were trimmed by 3 bases and 2 bases, with 12 bases remaining between them. The germline V gene has CDR1 SGHNT and CDR2 YENEEA. The covered CDR3 bases are TGTGCCAGCAGCTTTGGAGACAGATACACAGATACG. Amino acids: CASSFGDRYTDT. The entire CDR3 is CASSFGDRYTDTQYF. Together with reference TRBV11-3 and TRBJ2-3, the CDR3 gives the full variable domain: EAGVVQSPRYKIIEKKQPVAFWCNPISGHNTLYWYLQNLGQGPELLIRYENEEAVDDSQLPKDRFSAERLKGVDSTLKIQPAELGDSAVYLCASSFGDRYTDTQYFGPGTRLTVL.

This clone has a handful of counts. The read comes to an end 3 residues before the CDR3 does, leaving the germline J gene to fill in the end. The genes are TRBV6-1 and TRBJ1-2, with 9 nucleotides matching TRBD1. Per germline, CDR1 MNHNS and CDR2 SASEGT. The CDR3 length is 15 residues. The sequenced CDR3 bases are TGTGCCAGCAGTGAGAGAGGGACAGGGAGAAGGGGC. Its protein product is CASSERGTGRRG. The full CDR3 sequence reads CASSERGTGRRGYTF.

This clone was counted many times. The read terminates 3 residues ahead of where the CDR3 ends, so the germline J gene completes it. The chain employs TRBV2 and TRBJ1-4; TRBD1 is a possible D gene (5 bases). Germline loops: CDR1 SNHLY, CDR2 FYNNEI. There are 13 residues in the CDR3. The V end was cut by 5 bases, the J end by 7 bases, with 11 bases between. CDR3: CASSWDSTEKLFF. CDR3 DNA, as far as it was read: TGTGCCAGCAGTTGGGACTCTACTGAAAAA. The full variable domain, rest sourced from reference TRBV2 and TRBJ1-4, is EPEVTQTPSHQVTQMGQEVILRCVPISNHLYFYWYRQILGQKVEFLVSFYNNEISEKSEIFDDQFSVERPDGSNFTLKIRSTKLEDSAMYFCASSWDSTEKLFFGSGTQLSVL.

This clone appeared many times. The read ends 3 residues before the CDR3 terminus; that terminus is restored from the germline J gene. This chain links TRBV23-1 with TRBJ2-7; 10 bases match TRBD2. TRBV23-1 counts as an open reading frame of uncertain function. Losses at the gene ends were 8 bases for V and 2 bases for J; bases not matched to a gene: 15. CDR3 size: 17 residues. The sequenced part of the CDR3 DNA is TGCGCCAGCTCCGAGGCGGGGGCGGGACTAGCGACCTACGAG. Translation gives CASSEAGAGLATYE. Given in full, the CDR3 is CASSEAGAGLATYEQYF.

This clone came up many times. The sequenced fragment ends 3 residues before the CDR3 boundary, so the rest is inferred from the germline J gene. This chain connects TRBV5-1 to TRBJ2-1; TRBD2 aligns across 11 bases. The CDR3 is made up of 17 amino acids. With 2 bases clipped from V and 4 bases from J, the junction kept 8 bases outside the gene matches. Looked up from germline, CDR1 is SGHRS and CDR2 is YFSETQ. CDR3 in amino acids: CASSFRVAGGIYNEQFF. CDR3 DNA, as far as it was read: TGCGCCAGCAGCTTCAGGGTAGCGGGGGGGATTTACAATGAG.

The table lists this clone with many counts. The read ends 3 residues early relative to the CDR3; the germline J gene fills the gap. The chain employs TRBV4-1 and TRBJ2-3, with 9 bases matching TRBD2. The CDR3 runs to 17 residues. J lost 2 bases, V lost 7 bases, and 13 bases had no gene match. CDR1 is MGHRA, CDR2 YSYEKL, per germline. The sequenced part of the CDR3 DNA is TGCGCCAGCACGACTACCGGGAGCGGGAGGTTCACAGATACG. It is translated as CASTTTGSGRFTDT. The whole CDR3 protein reads CASTTTGSGRFTDTQYF.

This clone was detected only a few times. Read sequence stops 3 residues before the CDR3 end, and the germline J gene provides the missing end. The chain couples TRBV20-1 to TRBJ2-7; 13 positions match TRBD2. The CDR3 is made up of 13 amino acids. Germline CDR1 and CDR2: DFQATT and SNEGSKA (reference sequence). Losses at the gene ends were 6 bases for V and 3 bases for J; bases not matched to a gene: 2. CDR3 protein: CSAGTSGIYEQYF. CDR3 DNA (partial): TGCAGTGCGGGGACTAGCGGGATCTACGAG.

Comment on this clone: The read ends 3 residues before the CDR3 terminus; that terminus is restored from the germline J gene. The chain recombines TRBV2 with TRBJ1-2; D is possibly TRBD1 (5 bases). The CDR3 covers 12 residues. Deletions cut 6 bases from V and 6 bases from J, with 11 bases between. The germline V gene has CDR1 SNHLY and CDR2 FYNNEI. The CDR3 is CASRVDSHGYTF. The sequenced part of the CDR3 DNA is TGTGCCAGCAGGGTAGACAGCCATGGC.

Many counts were recorded for this clone. The CDR3 end falls 3 residues outside the read, so it is completed with the germline J gene. This chain links TRBV18 with TRBJ1-5; no definite D call. This CDR3 is 14 amino acids long. Germline loops: CDR1 KGHSH, CDR2 LQKENI. V lost 4 bases to trimming and J lost 5 bases, with 12 bases between them. This CDR3 reads CASSLEQRHQPQHF. The DNA read from the CDR3 is TGTGCCAGCTCACTCGAACAGAGGCATCAGCCC. The full variable domain, its missing parts supplied by reference TRBV18 and TRBJ1-5, is NAGVMQNPRHLVRRRGQEARLRCSPMKGHSHVYWYRQLPEEGLKFMVYLQKENIIDESGMPKERFSAEFPKEGPSILRIQQVVRGDSAAYFCASSLEQRHQPQHFGDGTRLSIL.

This clone was recorded many times. Read sequence stops 3 residues before the CDR3 end, and the germline J gene provides the missing end. V gene TRBV2 combines with J gene TRBJ1-5, with D perhaps TRBD1 (6 bases). Per the germline V gene, CDR1 is SNHLY and CDR2 is FYNNEI. The CDR3 runs to 14 residues. V was cut by 1 base and J by 4 bases, with 8 bases left in between. The sequenced part of the CDR3 DNA is TGTGCCAGCAGTGAAGGGCAGGGGAATCAGCCC. Its protein product is CASSEGQGNQP. The full CDR3 reads CASSEGQGNQPQHF.

This clone was detected ten times or more. The observed sequence ends 3 residues before the CDR3 terminus, with the missing tail filled in from the germline J gene. The chain joins TRBV7-6 to TRBJ2-3; 13 bases are shared with TRBD2. The V and J ends lost 2 bases and 2 bases, in that order; junction bases with no gene match: 4. CDR1 and CDR2 from the germline V gene are SGHVS and FNYEAQ. CDR3 size: 17 residues. CDR3 DNA (partial): TGTGCCAGCAGCTTATCCGGACTAGCGGGAGTCACAGATACG. Amino acid sequence: CASSLSGLAGVTDT. The CDR3 in its entirety is CASSLSGLAGVTDTQYF. Filled out from reference TRBV7-6 and TRBJ2-3, the complete variable domain reads GAGVSQSPRYKVTKRGQDVALRCDPISGHVSLYWYRQALGQGPEFLTYFNYEAQQDKSGLPNDRFSAERPEGSISTLTIQRTEQRDSAMYRCASSLSGLAGVTDTQYFGPGTRLTVL.

This clone has more than one count but fewer than ten. The CDR3 is cut off 3 residues early in the read; its end comes from the germline J gene. The V call is TRBV29-1, the J call TRBJ2-3; 9 nucleotides match TRBD2. CDR3 size: 17 residues. CDR1 and CDR2 (germline): SQVTM, ANQGSEA. J was trimmed by 3 bases and V by 1 base; bases with no gene match: 11. The CDR3 protein is CSVEGLMTSGSTDTQYF. The CDR3 bases that were read are TGCAGCGTTGAAGGCCTGATGACTAGCGGCTCGACAGATACG.

At least ten counts were recorded for this clone. The sequence runs out 3 residues before the end of the CDR3; the remainder is reconstructed from the germline J gene. V gene TRBV11-2 combines with J gene TRBJ2-2; perhaps TRBD1 as D (6 bases). V was pared by 5 bases and J by 6 bases, with 10 bases between. Looked up from germline, CDR1 is SGHAT and CDR2 is FQNNGV. The CDR3 covers 13 residues. The sequenced CDR3 bases are TGTGCCAGCAGCCACAGGGTGGCCGGGGAG. This encodes CASSHRVAGE. The full CDR3 protein reads CASSHRVAGELFF.

This clone was found many times. From the germline J gene comes the end of the CDR3, since the read stops 3 residues before it. The rearrangement links TRBV5-6 to TRBJ1-3; D ambiguous. The CDR3 consists of 14 residues. Germline CDR1 is SGHDT and CDR2 is YYEEEE. With 4 bases removed from V and 0 bases from J, the gap between germline ends came to 8 bases. CDR3 DNA (partial): TGTGCCAGCAGCGCAGGTTACTCTGGAAACACC. Translated: CASSAGYSGNT. The full CDR3 is CASSAGYSGNTIYF.

A few counts support this clone. Sequencing ends 3 residues short of the CDR3 end; the germline J gene provides the rest. The chain joins TRBV19 to TRBJ2-3; TRBD1 matches at 8 bases. V shed 6 bases and J 4 bases; nucleotides not matched to a gene: 9. Per the germline V gene, CDR1 is LNHDA and CDR2 is SQIVND (reference sequence). The CDR3 contains 15 residues. The CDR3 sequence is CASSPDRVESDTQYF. The sequenced part of the CDR3 DNA is TGTGCCAGTAGCCCGGACAGGGTTGAGTCAGATACG.

This clone has at least ten counts. Read coverage stops 3 residues before the CDR3 terminus; the germline J gene supplies the remainder. The J gene is TRBJ2-1, the V gene TRBV5-1, with TRBD2 matching over 12 bases. This CDR3 is built from 16 residues. V dropped 6 bases and J dropped 4; count of bases not matched to a gene: 8. Germline V lookup: CDR1 SGHRS, CDR2 YFSETQ. The CDR3 bases that were read are TGCGCCAGCACCCTAGCGGGGGGGCCGGGGTACAATGAG. Amino acids: CASTLAGGPGYNE. The entire CDR3 reads CASTLAGGPGYNEQFF. Looking up the rest from reference TRBV5-1 and TRBJ2-1 gives the full variable domain: KAGVTQTPRYLIKTRGQQVTLSCSPISGHRSVSWYQQTPGQGLQFLFEYFSETQRNKGNFPGRFSGRQFSNSRSEMNVSTLELGDSALYLCASTLAGGPGYNEQFFGPGTRLTVL.

In regard to this clone: From the germline J gene comes the end of the CDR3, since the read stops 3 residues before it. The rearrangement links TRBV7-9 to TRBJ2-2; 9 bases match TRBD1. This CDR3 comprises 15 residues. Germline CDR1 SEHNR, CDR2 FQNEAQ (reference sequence). The sequenced CDR3 bases are TGTGCCAGCAGCGCCGGACAGGGGTGGTTTGAAAAG. It encodes CASSAGQGWFEK. The complete CDR3 protein is CASSAGQGWFEKLFF.